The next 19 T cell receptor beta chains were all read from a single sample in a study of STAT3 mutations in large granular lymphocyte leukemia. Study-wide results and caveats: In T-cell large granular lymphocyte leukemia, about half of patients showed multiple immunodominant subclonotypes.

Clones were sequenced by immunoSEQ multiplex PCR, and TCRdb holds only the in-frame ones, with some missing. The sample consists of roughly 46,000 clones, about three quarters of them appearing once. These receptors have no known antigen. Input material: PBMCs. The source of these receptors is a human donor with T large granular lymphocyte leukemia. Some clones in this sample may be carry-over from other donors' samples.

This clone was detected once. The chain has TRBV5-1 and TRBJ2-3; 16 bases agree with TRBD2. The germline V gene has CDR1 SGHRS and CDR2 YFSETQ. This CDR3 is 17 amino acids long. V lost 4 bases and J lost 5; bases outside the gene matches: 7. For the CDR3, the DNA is TGCGCCAGCAGCCGGGGACTAGCGGGGGGGCCTAGAGATACGCAGTATTTT. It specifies CASSRGLAGGPRDTQYF.

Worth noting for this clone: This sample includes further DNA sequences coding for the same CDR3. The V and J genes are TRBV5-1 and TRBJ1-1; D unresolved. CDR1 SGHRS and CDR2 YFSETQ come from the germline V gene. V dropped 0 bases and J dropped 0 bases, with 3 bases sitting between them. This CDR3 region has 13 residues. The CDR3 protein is CASSLGVNTEAFF. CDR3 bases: TGCGCCAGCAGCTTGGGTGTGAACACTGAAGCTTTCTTT.

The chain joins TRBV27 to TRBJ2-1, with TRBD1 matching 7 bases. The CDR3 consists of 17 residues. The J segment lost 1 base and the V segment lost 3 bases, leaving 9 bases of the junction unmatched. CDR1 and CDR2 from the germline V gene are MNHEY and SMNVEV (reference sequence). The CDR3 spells CASSFIGGRRSYNEQFF. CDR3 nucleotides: TGTGCCAGCAGTTTTATAGGGGGCAGAAGGTCCTACAATGAGCAGTTCTTC.

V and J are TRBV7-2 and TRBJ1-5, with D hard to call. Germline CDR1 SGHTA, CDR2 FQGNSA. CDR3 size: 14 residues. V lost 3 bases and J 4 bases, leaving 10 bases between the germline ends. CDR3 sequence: CASSFFGSNQPQHF. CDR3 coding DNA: TGTGCCAGCAGCTTCTTTGGATCAAATCAGCCCCAGCATTTT.

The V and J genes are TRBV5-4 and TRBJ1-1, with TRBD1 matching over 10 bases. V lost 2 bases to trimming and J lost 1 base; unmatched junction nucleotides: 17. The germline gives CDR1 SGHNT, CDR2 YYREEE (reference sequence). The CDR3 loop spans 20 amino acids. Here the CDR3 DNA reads TGTGCCAGCAGCTTTAAACCGGGACAGGGGACCCCTAACCAGAACACTGAAGCTTTCTTT. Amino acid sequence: CASSFKPGQGTPNQNTEAFF.

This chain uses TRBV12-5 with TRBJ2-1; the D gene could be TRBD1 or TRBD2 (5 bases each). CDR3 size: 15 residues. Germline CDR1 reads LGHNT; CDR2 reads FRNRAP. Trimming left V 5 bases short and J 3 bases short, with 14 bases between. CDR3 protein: CASGAGTSGYNEQFF. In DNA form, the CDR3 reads TGTGCTAGTGGTGCAGGGACGAGTGGCTACAATGAGCAGTTCTTC.

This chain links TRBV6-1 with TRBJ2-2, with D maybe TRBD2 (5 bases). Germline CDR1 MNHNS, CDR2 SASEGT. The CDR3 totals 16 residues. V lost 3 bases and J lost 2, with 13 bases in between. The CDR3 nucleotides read TGTGCCAGCAGTGATCTAGGGAGACTAAACACCGGGGAGCTGTTTTTT. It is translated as CASSDLGRLNTGELFF.

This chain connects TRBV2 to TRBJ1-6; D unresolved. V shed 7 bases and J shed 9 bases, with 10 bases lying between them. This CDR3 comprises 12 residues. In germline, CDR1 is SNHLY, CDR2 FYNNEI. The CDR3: CASTPAGSPLHF. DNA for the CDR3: TGTGCCAGCACCCCGGCCGGTTCACCCCTCCACTTT.

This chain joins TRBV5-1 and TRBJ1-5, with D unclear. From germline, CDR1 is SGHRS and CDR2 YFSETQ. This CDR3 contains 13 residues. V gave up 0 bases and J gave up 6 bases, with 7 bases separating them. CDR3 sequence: CASSLEGRQPQHF. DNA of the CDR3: TGCGCCAGCAGCTTGGAGGGCCGTCAGCCCCAGCATTTT.

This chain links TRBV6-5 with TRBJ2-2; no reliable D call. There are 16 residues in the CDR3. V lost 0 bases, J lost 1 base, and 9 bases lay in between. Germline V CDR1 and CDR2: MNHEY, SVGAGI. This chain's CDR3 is CASSYSQKQNTGELFF. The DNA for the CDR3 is TGTGCCAGCAGTTACTCGCAGAAGCAGAACACCGGGGAGCTGTTTTTT.

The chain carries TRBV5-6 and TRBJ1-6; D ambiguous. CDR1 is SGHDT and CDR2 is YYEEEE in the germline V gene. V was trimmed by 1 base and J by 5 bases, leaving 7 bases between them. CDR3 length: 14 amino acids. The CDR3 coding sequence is TGTGCCAGCAGCTTGCGGGATCATAATTCACCCCTCCACTTT. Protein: CASSLRDHNSPLHF. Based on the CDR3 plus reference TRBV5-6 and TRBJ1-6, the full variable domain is DAGVTQSPTHLIKTRGQQVTLRCSPKSGHDTVSWYQQALGQGPQFIFQYYEEEERQRGNFPDRFSGHQFPNYSSELNVNALLLGDSALYLCASSLRDHNSPLHFGNGTRLTVT.

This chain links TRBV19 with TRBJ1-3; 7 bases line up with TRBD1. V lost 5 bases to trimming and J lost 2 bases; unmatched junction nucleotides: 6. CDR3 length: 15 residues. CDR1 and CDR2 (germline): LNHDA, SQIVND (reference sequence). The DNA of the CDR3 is TGTGCCAGTAGTCACAGGGGATCGACTGGAAACACCATATATTTT. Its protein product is CASSHRGSTGNTIYF.

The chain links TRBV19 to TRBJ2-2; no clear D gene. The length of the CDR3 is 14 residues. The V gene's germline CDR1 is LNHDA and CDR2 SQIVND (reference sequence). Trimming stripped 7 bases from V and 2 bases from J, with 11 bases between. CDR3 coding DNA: TGTGCCAGTACGGCGAACCTAAACACCGGGGAGCTGTTTTTT. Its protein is CASTANLNTGELFF. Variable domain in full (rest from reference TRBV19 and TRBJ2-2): DGGITQSPKYLFRKEGQNVTLSCEQNLNHDAMYWYRQDPGQGLRLIYYSQIVNDFQKGDIAEGYSVSREKKESFPLTVTSAQKNPTAFYLCASTANLNTGELFFGEGSRLTVL.

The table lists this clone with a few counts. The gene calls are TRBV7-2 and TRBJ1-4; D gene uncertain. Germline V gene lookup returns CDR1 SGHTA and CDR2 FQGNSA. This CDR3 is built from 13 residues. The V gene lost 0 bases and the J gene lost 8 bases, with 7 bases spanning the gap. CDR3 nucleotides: TGTGCCAGCAGCTTAGCGCGGCTCGAAAAACTGTTTTTT. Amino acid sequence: CASSLARLEKLFF. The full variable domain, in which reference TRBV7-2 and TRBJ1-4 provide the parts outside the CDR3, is GAGVSQSPSNKVTEKGKDVELRCDPISGHTALYWYRQSLGQGLEFLIYFQGNSAPDKSGLPSDRFSAERTGGSVSTLTIQRTQQEDSAVYLCASSLARLEKLFFGSGTQLSVL.

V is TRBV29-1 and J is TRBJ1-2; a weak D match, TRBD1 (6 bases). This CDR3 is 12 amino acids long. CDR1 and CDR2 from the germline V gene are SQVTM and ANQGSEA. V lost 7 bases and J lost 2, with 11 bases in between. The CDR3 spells CSAGQTNYGYTF. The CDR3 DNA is TGCAGCGCTGGACAGACAAACTATGGCTACACCTTC.

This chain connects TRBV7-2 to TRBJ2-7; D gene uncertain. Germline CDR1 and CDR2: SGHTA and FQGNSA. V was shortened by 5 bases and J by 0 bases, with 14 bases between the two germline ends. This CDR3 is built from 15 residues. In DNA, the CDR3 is TGTGCCAGCAGCACCCACTCTTCGGGCTCCTACGAGCAGTACGTC. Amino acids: CASSTHSSGSYEQYV.

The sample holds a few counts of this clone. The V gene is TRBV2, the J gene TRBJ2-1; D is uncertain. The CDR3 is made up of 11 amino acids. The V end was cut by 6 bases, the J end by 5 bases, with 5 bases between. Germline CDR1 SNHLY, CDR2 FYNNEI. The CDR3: CASRVDNEQFF. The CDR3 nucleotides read TGTGCCAGCAGAGTCGACAATGAGCAGTTCTTC.

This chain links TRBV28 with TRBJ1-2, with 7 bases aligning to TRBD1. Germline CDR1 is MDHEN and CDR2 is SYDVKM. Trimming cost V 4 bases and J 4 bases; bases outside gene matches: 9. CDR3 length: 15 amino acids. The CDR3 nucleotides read TGTGCCAGCAGTTCCCCAAGGACAGGCTTCTATGGCTACACCTTC. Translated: CASSSPRTGFYGYTF.

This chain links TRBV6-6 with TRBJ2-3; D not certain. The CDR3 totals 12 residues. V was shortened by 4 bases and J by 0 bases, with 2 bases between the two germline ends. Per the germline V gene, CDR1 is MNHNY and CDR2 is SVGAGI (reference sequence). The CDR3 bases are TGTGCCAGCAGTTTAAGCACAGATACGCAGTATTTT. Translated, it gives CASSLSTDTQYF.